What follows describes a single T cell receptor (beta chain). As yet, its antigen is unknown. Documented treatment: about 20 received Ad26.COV2.S at low or high dose, single or two shots; about 5 received placebo; per-sample allocation not given. On day 63 after the first injection, vaccine and placebo recipients gave samples. Trimming shortened V by 0 bases and J by 0 bases, and 9 bases separated the two germline ends. This CDR3 region has 17 residues. Germline V lookup: CDR1 MNHEY, CDR2 SVGEGT. The sample originates from a study of Ad26.COV2.S vaccination and SARS-CoV-2 variants. Study overall: Ad26.COV2.S shots went into the muscle once or twice, 56 days apart.

The method was immunoSEQ multiplex PCR; TCRdb's version includes in-frame clones alone and lacks a portion of them. The sample has about 350,000 clones; about 88% are singletons. Study-level findings and limits: Measurement of non-spike TCR breadth gave similar results in vaccine and placebo recipients.

The material was peripheral blood, obtained in a trial of Ad26.COV2.S vaccine versus placebo. The chain combines TRBV6-2 or TRBV6-3 with TRBJ1-6; D remains ambiguous. This sequence originates from a person between 18 and 65 years old who received the Ad26.COV2.S COVID-19 vaccine or a placebo. The CDR3 sequence: CASSYSVGSSYNSPLHF. The CDR3 DNA reads TGTGCCAGCAGTTACTCCGTCGGGAGCTCCTATAATTCACCCCTCCACTTT.